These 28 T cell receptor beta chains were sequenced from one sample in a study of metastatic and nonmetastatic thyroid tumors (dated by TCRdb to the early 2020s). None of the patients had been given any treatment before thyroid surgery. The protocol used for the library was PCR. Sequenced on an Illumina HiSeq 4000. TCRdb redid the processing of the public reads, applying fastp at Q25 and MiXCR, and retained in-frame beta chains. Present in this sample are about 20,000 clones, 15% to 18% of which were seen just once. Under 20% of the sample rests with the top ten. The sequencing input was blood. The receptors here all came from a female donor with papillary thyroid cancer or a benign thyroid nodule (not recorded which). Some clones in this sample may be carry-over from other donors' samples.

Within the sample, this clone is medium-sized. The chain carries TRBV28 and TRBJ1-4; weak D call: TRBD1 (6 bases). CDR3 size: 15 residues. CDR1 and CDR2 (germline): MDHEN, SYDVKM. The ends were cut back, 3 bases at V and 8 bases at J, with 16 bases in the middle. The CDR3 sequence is CASSLGGFRGEKLFF. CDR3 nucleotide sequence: TGTGCCAGCAGTTTGGGGGGGTTCAGGGGAGAAAAACTGTTTTTT.

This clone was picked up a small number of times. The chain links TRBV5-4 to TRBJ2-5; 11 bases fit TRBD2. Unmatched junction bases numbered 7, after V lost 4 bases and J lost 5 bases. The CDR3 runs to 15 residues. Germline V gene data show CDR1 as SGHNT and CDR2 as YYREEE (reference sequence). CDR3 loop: CASSTKTSGVETQYF. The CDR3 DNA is TGTGCCAGCAGCACAAAGACTAGCGGGGTGGAGACCCAGTACTTC.

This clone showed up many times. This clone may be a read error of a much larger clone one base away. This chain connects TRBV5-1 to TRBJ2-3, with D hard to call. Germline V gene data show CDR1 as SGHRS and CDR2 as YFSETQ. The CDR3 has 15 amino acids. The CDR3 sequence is CASSQAAISIDTQYF. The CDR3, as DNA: TGCGCCAGCAGCCAGGCGGCTATTAGCATAGATACGCAGTATTTT.

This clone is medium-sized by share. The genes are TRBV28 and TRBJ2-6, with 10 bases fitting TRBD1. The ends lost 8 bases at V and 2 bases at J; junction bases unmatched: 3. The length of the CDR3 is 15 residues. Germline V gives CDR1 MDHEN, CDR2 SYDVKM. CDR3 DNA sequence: TGTGCCAGCCGACAGGGGGCTACTGGGGCCAACGTCCTGACTTTC. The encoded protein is CASRQGATGANVLTF.

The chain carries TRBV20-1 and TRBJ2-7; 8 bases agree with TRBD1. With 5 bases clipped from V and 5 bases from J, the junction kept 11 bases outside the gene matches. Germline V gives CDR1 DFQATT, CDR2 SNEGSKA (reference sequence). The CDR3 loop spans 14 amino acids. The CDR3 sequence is CSAPSAGGFHEQYF. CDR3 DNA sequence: TGCAGTGCTCCGTCAGCAGGGGGCTTCCACGAGCAGTACTTC.

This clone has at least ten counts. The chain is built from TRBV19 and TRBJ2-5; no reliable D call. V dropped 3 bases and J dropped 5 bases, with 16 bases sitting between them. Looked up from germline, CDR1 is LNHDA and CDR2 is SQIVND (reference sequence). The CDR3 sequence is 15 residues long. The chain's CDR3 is CASSIAAANWETQYF. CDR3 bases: TGTGCCAGTAGTATCGCGGCGGCTAATTGGGAGACCCAGTACTTC.

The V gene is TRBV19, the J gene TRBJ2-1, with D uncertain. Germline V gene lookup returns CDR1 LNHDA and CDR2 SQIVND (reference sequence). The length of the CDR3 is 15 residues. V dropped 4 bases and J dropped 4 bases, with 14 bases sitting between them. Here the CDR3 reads CASSRMSSRYNEQFF. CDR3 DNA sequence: TGTGCCAGTAGTAGGATGAGTAGCCGGTACAATGAGCAGTTCTTC.

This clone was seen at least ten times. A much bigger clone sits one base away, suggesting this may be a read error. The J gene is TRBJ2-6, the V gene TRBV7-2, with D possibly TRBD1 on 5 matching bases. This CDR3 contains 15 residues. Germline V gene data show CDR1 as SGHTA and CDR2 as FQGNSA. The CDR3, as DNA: TGTGCCAGCAGCTTAGGGACAACTGGGGCCAACGTCCCGACTTTC. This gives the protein CASSLGTTGANVPTF.

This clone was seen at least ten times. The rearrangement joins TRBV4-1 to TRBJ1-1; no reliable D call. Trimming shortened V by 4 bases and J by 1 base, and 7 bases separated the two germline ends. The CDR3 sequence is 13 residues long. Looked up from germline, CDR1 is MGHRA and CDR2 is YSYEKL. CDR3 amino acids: CASSPQTNTEAFF. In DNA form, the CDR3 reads TGCGCCAGCAGCCCCCAGACGAACACTGAAGCTTTCTTT.

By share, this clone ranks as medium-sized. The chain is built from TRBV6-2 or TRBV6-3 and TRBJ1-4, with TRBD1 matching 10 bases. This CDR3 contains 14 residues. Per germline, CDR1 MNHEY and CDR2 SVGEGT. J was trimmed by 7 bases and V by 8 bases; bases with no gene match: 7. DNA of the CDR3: TGTGCCAGCGAAGGGGGACAGGGGATTGAAAAACTGTTTTTT. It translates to CASEGGQGIEKLFF.

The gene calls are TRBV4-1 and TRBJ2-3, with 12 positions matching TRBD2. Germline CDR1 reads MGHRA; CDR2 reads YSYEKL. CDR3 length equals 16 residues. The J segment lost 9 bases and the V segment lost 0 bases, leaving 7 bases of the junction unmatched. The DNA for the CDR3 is TGCGCCAGCAGCCAAGAGCTGGTGGGGACTAGCGGGACGCAGTATTTT. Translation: CASSQELVGTSGTQYF.

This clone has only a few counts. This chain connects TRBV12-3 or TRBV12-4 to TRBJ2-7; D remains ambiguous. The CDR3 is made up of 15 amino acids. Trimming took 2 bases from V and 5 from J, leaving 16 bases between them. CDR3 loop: CASSLSGRLFHEQYF. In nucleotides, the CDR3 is TGTGCCAGCAGTTTAAGTGGCAGGTTGTTCCACGAGCAGTACTTC.

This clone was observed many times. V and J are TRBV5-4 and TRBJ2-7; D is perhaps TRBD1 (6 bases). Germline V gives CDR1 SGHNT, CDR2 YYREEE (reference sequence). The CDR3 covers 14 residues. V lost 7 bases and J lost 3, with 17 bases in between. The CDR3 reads CASGIGGGSYEQYF. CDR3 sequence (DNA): TGTGCCAGCGGAATTGGTGGGGGCAGCTACGAGCAGTACTTC.

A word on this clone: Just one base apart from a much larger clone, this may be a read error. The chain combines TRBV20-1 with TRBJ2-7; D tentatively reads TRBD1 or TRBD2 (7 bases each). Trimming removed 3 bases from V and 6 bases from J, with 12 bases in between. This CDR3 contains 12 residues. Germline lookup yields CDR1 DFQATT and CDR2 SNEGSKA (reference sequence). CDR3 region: CSASPRGGEQYF. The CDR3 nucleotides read TGCAGTGCTAGCCCCAGGGGGGGCGAGCAGTACTTC.

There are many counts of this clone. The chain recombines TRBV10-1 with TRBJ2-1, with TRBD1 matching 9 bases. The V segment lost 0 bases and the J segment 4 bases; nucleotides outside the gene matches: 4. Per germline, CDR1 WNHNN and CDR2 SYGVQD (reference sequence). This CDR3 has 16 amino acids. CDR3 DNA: TGCGCCAGCAGTGAGTCGCGACAGGGGGTTTACAATGAGCAGTTCTTC. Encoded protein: CASSESRQGVYNEQFF.

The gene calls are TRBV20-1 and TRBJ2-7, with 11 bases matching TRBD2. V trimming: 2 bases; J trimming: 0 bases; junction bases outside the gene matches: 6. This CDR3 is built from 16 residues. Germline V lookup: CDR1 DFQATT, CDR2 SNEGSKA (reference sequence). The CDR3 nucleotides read TGCAGTGCTAGACCGAGGACTAGCGGGTCCTCCTACGAGCAGTACTTC. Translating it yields CSARPRTSGSSYEQYF.

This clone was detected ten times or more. The CDR3 nucleotides are TGTGCCAGCAGCCAAGATTCAGCCCCGTCGGGCACTGAAGCTTTCTTT. Residues: CASSQDSAPSGTEAFF. The rearrangement joins TRBV14 to TRBJ1-1; no clear D gene. Trimming took off 0 bases at V and 4 bases at J, with 15 bases between the two ends. Germline V gives CDR1 SGHDN, CDR2 FVKESK. The CDR3 runs 16 residues.

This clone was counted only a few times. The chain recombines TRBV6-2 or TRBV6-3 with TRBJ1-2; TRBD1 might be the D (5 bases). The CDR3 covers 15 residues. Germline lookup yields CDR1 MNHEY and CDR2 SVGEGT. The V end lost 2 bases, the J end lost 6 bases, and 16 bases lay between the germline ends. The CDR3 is CASSYGGPQADGYTF. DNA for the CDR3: TGTGCCAGCAGTTACGGGGGACCGCAGGCAGATGGCTACACCTTC.

CDR3 bases: TGTGCCATCAGGGATCAACAGGAGAACTATGGCTACACCTTC. It yields the protein CAIRDQQENYGYTF. This chain joins TRBV10-3 and TRBJ1-2; a weak D match, TRBD1 (5 bases). V lost 6 bases and J 2 bases, leaving 13 bases between the germline ends. Germline V gene data show CDR1 as ENHRY and CDR2 as SYGVKD. The CDR3 extends over 14 amino acids.

The CDR3 sequence: CASSYPTGGSSTEAFF. CDR3 DNA: TGTGCCAGCAGTTACCCGACAGGGGGCTCTTCCACTGAAGCTTTCTTT. The chain has TRBV6-2 or TRBV6-3 and TRBJ1-1, with TRBD1 identical over 10 bases. Germline CDR1 is MNHEY and CDR2 is SVGEGT. This CDR3 has 16 residues. V shed 2 bases, J shed 4 bases, and the junction held 7 bases outside the gene matches.

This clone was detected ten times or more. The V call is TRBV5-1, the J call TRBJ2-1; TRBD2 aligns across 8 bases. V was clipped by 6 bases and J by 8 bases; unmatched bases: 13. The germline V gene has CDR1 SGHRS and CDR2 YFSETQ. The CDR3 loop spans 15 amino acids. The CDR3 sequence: CASTLVGSGIDEQFF. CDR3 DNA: TGCGCCAGCACCCTAGTTGGTAGCGGGATCGATGAGCAGTTCTTC.

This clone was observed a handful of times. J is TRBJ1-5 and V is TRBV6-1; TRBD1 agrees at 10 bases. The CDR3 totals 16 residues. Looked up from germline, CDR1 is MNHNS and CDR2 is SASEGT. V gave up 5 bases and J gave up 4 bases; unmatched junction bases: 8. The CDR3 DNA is TGTGCCAGCAGTCGGGCCGGGACAGGGGTTAATCAGCCCCAGCATTTT. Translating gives CASSRAGTGVNQPQHF.

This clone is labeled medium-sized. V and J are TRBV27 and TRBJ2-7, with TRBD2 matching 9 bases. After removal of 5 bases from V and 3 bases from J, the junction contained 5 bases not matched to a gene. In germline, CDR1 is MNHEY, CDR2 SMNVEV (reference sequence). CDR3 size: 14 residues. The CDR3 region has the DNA TGTGCCAGCAGTAGCGGGAGGAGTATCTACGAGCAGTACTTC. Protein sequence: CASSSGRSIYEQYF.

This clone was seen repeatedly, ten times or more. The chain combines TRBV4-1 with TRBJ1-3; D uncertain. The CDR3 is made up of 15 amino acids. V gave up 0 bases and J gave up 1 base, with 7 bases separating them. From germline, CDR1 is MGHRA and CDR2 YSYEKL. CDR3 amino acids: CASSQESSSGNTIYF. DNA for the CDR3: TGCGCCAGCAGCCAAGAAAGCAGTTCTGGAAACACCATATATTTT.

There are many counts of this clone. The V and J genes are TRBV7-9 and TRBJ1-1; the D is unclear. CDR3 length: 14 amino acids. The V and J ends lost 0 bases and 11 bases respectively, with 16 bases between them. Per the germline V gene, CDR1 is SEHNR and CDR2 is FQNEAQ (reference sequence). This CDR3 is CASSLAQGFGEAFF. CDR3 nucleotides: TGTGCCAGCAGCTTAGCACAAGGGTTCGGGGAGGCTTTCTTT.

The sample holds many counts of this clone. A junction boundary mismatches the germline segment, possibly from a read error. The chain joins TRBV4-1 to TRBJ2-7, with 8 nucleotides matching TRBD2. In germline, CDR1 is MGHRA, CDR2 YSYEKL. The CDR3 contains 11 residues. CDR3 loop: CASSQGGLATF. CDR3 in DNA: TGCGCCAGCAGCCAAGGAGGACTAGCCACATTC.

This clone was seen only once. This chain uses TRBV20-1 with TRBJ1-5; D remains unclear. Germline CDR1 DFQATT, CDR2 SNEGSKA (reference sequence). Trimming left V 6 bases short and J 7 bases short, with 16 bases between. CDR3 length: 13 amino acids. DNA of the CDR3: TGCAGTGCCATTTTGCCGGTTTCCCAGCCCCAGCATTTT. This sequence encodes CSAILPVSQPQHF.

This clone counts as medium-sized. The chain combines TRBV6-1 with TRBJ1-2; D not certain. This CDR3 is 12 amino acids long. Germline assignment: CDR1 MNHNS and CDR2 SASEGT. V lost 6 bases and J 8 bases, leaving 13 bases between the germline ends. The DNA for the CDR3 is TGTGCCAGCAGCACCGGGTCTTCCGGCTACACCTTC. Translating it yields CASSTGSSGYTF.